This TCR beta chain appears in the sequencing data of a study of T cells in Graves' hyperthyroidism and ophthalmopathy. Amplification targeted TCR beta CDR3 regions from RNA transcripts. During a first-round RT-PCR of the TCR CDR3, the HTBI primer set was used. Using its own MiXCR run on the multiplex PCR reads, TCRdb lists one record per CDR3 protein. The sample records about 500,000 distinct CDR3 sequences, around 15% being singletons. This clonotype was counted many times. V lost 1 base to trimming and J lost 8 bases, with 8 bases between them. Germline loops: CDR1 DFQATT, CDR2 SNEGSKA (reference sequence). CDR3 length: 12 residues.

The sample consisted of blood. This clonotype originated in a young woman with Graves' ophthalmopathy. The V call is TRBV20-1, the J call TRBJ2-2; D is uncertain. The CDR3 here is CSARVFGGELFF. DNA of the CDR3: TGCAGTGCTAGAGTTTTCGGAGGGGAGCTGTTTTTT.